Below, 8 T cell receptor beta chains from the same sample are listed, as sequenced in a study of blood T cell repertoires in COVID-19. Clones were sequenced by immunoSEQ multiplex PCR, and TCRdb holds only the in-frame ones, with some missing. Of around 100,000 clones listed, about nine tenths are singletons. The sequencing input was peripheral blood. The receptors originated from a man in his fifties with acute or convalescent COVID-19.

This chain uses TRBV4-3 with TRBJ1-2; 10 nucleotides line up with TRBD1. CDR1 and CDR2 from the germline V gene are LGHNA and YSLEER. V lost 3 bases to trimming and J lost 3 bases; unmatched junction nucleotides: 4. This CDR3 is built from 15 residues. The CDR3 sequence is CASSQGTGADYGYTF. For the CDR3, the DNA is TGCGCCAGCAGCCAGGGGACAGGGGCGGACTATGGCTACACCTTC.

This clone was recorded a few times. The rearrangement links TRBV10-1 to TRBJ2-7; no clear D. This CDR3 contains 15 residues. Per germline, CDR1 WNHNN and CDR2 SYGVQD (reference sequence). Trimming took 2 bases from V and 0 from J, leaving 11 bases between them. DNA of the CDR3: TGCGCCAGCAGTGAGGACCGGGTAAGCTCCTACGAGCAGTACTTC. Translated, it gives CASSEDRVSSYEQYF.

The chain combines TRBV7-2 with TRBJ2-3, with 7 bases aligning to TRBD2. V shed 3 bases and J 5 bases; nucleotides not matched to a gene: 5. The germline CDR1 and CDR2 sequences are SGHTA and FQGNSA. The CDR3 has 14 residues. The CDR3 bases are TGTGCCAGCAGCTTGGCGGGAGCGCAAGATACGCAGTATTTT. Encoded protein: CASSLAGAQDTQYF.

CDR3 sequence: CASRVAVFETQYF. The CDR3 coding sequence is TGTGCCAGCAGAGTCGCGGTATTTGAGACCCAGTACTTC. V usage is TRBV6-5 and J usage is TRBJ2-5, with D hard to call. The CDR3 runs to 13 residues. Trimming stripped 6 bases from V and 5 bases from J, with 13 bases between. Germline V gives CDR1 MNHEY, CDR2 SVGAGI.

This clone has just one count. The chain employs TRBV6-1 and TRBJ1-5; 7 nucleotides match TRBD1. Trimming took 2 bases from V and 11 from J; bases not matched to a gene: 9. This CDR3 has 14 amino acids. Per germline, CDR1 MNHNS and CDR2 SASEGT. CDR3 DNA: TGTGCCAGCAGTGAAATTGGCAGGGGGAAGACCCAGCATTTT. As protein: CASSEIGRGKTQHF.

J is TRBJ2-1 and V is TRBV7-9; tentatively, D is TRBD1 (5 bases). Between the trimmed V and J ends, which lost 7 bases and 6 bases, there was a span of 13 bases. CDR1 is SEHNR and CDR2 is FQNEAQ in the germline V gene (reference sequence). This CDR3 has 13 residues. The CDR3 coding sequence is TGTGCCAGCAAAGGGGCAAGAGTCAATGAGCAGTTCTTC. Translation gives CASKGARVNEQFF.

The CDR3 here is CASSGQGRGEKLFF. The CDR3 region has the DNA TGTGCCAGCAGTGGACAGGGGAGGGGTGAAAAACTGTTTTTT. The chain recombines TRBV2 with TRBJ1-4; 8 bases align to TRBD1. In germline, CDR1 is SNHLY, CDR2 FYNNEI. V dropped 4 bases and J dropped 7; count of bases not matched to a gene: 5. This CDR3 has 14 residues.

The rearrangement uses TRBV7-9 and TRBJ1-3; a possible D gene is TRBD1 (5 bases). The CDR3 sequence is 15 residues long. Trimming cost V 2 bases and J 0 bases, with 8 bases left between them. The V gene's germline CDR1 is SEHNR and CDR2 FQNEAQ (reference sequence). The CDR3 sequence: CASSLTGDSGNTIYF. The CDR3 nucleotides read TGTGCCAGCAGCTTAACAGGAGACTCTGGAAACACCATATATTTT.